These 20 T cell receptor beta chains were all obtained from the same sample, sequenced in a study of blood T cells in healthy people across ages. A second roughly 6 to 12 cycle PCR used barcoded and J-beta primers. TCRdb re-called the 5' RACE reads with MiXCR, one entry per CDR3 protein. Of about 930,000 distinct CDR3 sequences listed, 25% to 30% are singletons. This sample was also put to use in a study of T cells of mothers and their children.

The sequencing input was blood. The receptors stem from a woman between 40 and 55 years old in good health.

Turning to this clonotype: This may arise from a read error, as a much more abundant clone is one base away. This chain links TRBV6-1 with TRBJ1-1, with D maybe TRBD1 (6 bases). In germline, CDR1 is MNHNS, CDR2 SASEGT. V was clipped by 6 bases and J by 1 base, with 9 bases between them. This CDR3 region has 13 residues. CDR3 region: CASRGQENTEAFF. In DNA form, the CDR3 reads TGTGCCAGCAGGGGACAAGAGAACACTGAAGCTTTCTTT.

This chain joins TRBV11-2 and TRBJ2-3; 8 bases match TRBD1. Germline loops: CDR1 SGHAT, CDR2 FQNNGV. This CDR3 spans 15 amino acids. Trimming took 5 bases from V and 0 from J; bases not matched to a gene: 4. In DNA form, the CDR3 reads TGTGCCAGCAGCACCGACAGGGGTAGCACAGATACGCAGTATTTT. This codes for CASSTDRGSTDTQYF.

With respect to this clonotype: A much larger clone lies one base from this, so it may be a read error. This rearrangement joins TRBV12-3 or TRBV12-4 to TRBJ2-1; no reliable D call. This CDR3 has 13 amino acids. The CDR3 sequence is CASSPSPYIEQFF. CDR3 bases: TGTGCCAGCAGTCCCTCACCTTACATTGAGCAGTTCTTC.

The chain employs TRBV7-3 and TRBJ2-2; TRBD1 agrees at 9 bases. The CDR3 loop spans 16 amino acids. V shed 1 base and J 1 base; nucleotides not matched to a gene: 1. CDR1 is SGHTA and CDR2 is FQGTGA in the germline V gene. The CDR3 DNA is TGTGCCAGCAGCTTAAGACAGGGGGGGAACACCGGGGAGCTGTTTTTT. As protein: CASSLRQGGNTGELFF.

V usage is TRBV6-2 or TRBV6-3 and J usage is TRBJ2-3, with 12 bases aligning to TRBD2. Germline V CDR1 and CDR2: MNHEY, SVGEGT. There are 18 residues in the CDR3. Trimming cost V 6 bases and J 2 bases; bases outside gene matches: 12. CDR3 residues: CASSPRTSGDRNTDTQYF. CDR3 coding DNA: TGTGCCAGCAGCCCGAGGACTAGCGGGGACCGAAACACAGATACGCAGTATTTT.

V usage is TRBV14 and J usage is TRBJ1-4; D gene ambiguous. CDR3 length: 16 residues. The germline V gene has CDR1 SGHDN and CDR2 FVKESK. With 0 bases removed from V and 4 bases from J, the gap between germline ends came to 12 bases. The CDR3 protein is CASSQDSEAFNEKLFF. The CDR3 DNA is TGTGCCAGCAGCCAAGATAGTGAAGCCTTTAATGAAAAACTGTTTTTT. The complete variable domain, with remaining parts taken from reference TRBV14 and TRBJ1-4, reads EAGVTQFPSHSVIEKGQTVTLRCDPISGHDNLYWYRRVMGKEIKFLLHFVKESKQDESGMPNNRFLAERTGGTYSTLKVQPAELEDSGVYFCASSQDSEAFNEKLFFGSGTQLSVL.

This clonotype came up many times. The chain is built from TRBV20-1 and TRBJ2-5; D may be TRBD1 (7 bases). Germline CDR1 reads DFQATT; CDR2 reads SNEGSKA (reference sequence). V lost 7 bases, J lost 5 bases, and 17 bases lay in between. The CDR3 sequence is 13 residues long. The CDR3 reads CSGRGAAGETQYF. As DNA, the CDR3 is TGCAGTGGCAGGGGGGCCGCCGGGGAGACCCAGTACTTC.

This clonotype came up a few times. One end of the junction fails to match germline, which may point to a read error. V is TRBV7-2 and J is TRBJ1-5; D is unresolved. Germline V gene lookup returns CDR1 SGHTA and CDR2 FQGNSA. The CDR3 contains 13 residues. The CDR3 protein is CASSTDANRPQHF. The CDR3 DNA follows: TGTGCCAGCAGCACTGATGCGAATCGGCCCCAGCATTTT.

This clonotype was picked up a small number of times. The V call is TRBV6-1, the J call TRBJ2-5, with a possible D match to TRBD2 (6 bases). Germline V lookup: CDR1 MNHNS, CDR2 SASEGT. Trimming took 5 bases from V and 7 from J, leaving 11 bases between them. The CDR3 spans 12 residues. Here the CDR3 DNA reads TGTGCCAGCAGTATCCTCGGGGGGACCCAGTACTTC. Protein product: CASSILGGTQYF.

This clonotype has at least ten counts. The chain has TRBV7-2 and TRBJ1-2; D is uncertain. The CDR3 runs 12 residues. V was trimmed by 5 bases and J by 4 bases, leaving 8 bases between them. Germline lookup yields CDR1 SGHTA and CDR2 FQGNSA. The CDR3 is CASSPAGYGYTF. The CDR3 DNA reads as TGTGCCAGCAGCCCCGCCGGCTATGGCTACACCTTC. The whole variable domain, remainder taken from reference TRBV7-2 and TRBJ1-2, is GAGVSQSPSNKVTEKGKDVELRCDPISGHTALYWYRQSLGQGLEFLIYFQGNSAPDKSGLPSDRFSAERTGGSVSTLTIQRTQQEDSAVYLCASSPAGYGYTFGSGTRLTVV.

The V and J genes are TRBV28 and TRBJ1-5, with TRBD1 as a possible D gene (5 bases). CDR3 length equals 15 residues. Between the trimmed V and J ends, which lost 6 bases and 5 bases, there was a span of 17 bases. Germline V CDR1 and CDR2: MDHEN, SYDVKM. This CDR3 is CASSRGSHQYQPQHF. DNA for the CDR3: TGTGCCAGCAGCCGGGGGTCCCACCAATATCAGCCCCAGCATTTT.

This clonotype was counted a few times. The chain uses TRBV12-3 or TRBV12-4 and TRBJ1-5; 8 bases are shared with TRBD1. CDR3 size: 13 residues. V lost 8 bases to trimming and J lost 6 bases; unmatched junction nucleotides: 6. As DNA, the CDR3 is TGTGCCAGCGGGGGACAGGAAGGTCAGCCCCAGCATTTT. Protein product: CASGGQEGQPQHF.

Details on this clonotype: It may be a read error: a sequence one base away is much more abundant. The V gene is TRBV9, the J gene TRBJ2-4; tentative D call: TRBD1 (6 bases). The CDR3 loop spans 14 amino acids. From germline, CDR1 is SGDLS and CDR2 YYNGEE. This CDR3 is CASNVAGEGNIQYF. The CDR3 nucleotides are TGTGCCAGCAACGTAGCAGGGGAAGGGAACATTCAGTACTTC.

In regard to this clonotype: The junction does not match germline at one end; this may be a read error. This chain connects TRBV6-5 to TRBJ1-2; no clear D. CDR1 and CDR2 from the germline V gene are MNHEY and SVGAGI. The CDR3 is 14 residues long. This CDR3 is CASSYGADSYDYTF. The CDR3 bases are TGTGCCAGCAGTTACGGAGCGGATAGCTATGACTACACCTTC.

This clonotype was found a few times. The chain combines TRBV29-1 with TRBJ2-5; the D is unclear. Trimming removed 1 base from V and 5 bases from J, with 11 bases in between. The CDR3 extends over 13 amino acids. Germline-derived CDR1 and CDR2 are SQVTM and ANQGSEA. CDR3 in amino acids: CSVEVSMGETQYF. In DNA, the CDR3 is TGCAGCGTTGAAGTCTCAATGGGGGAGACCCAGTACTTC.

The chain carries TRBV5-6 and TRBJ1-2, with 7 bases lining up with TRBD1. The V segment lost 4 bases and the J segment 4 bases; nucleotides outside the gene matches: 4. Germline loops: CDR1 SGHDT, CDR2 YYEEEE. This CDR3 has 13 residues. Here the CDR3 reads CASSMGTAYGYTF. DNA for the CDR3: TGTGCCAGCAGCATGGGGACAGCCTATGGCTACACCTTC.

This rearrangement joins TRBV7-8 to TRBJ2-3, with 9 nucleotides matching TRBD2. Germline CDR1 reads SGHVS; CDR2 reads FQNEAQ. The CDR3 has 16 amino acids. J lost 0 bases, V lost 4 bases, and 5 bases had no gene match. The CDR3: CASSSIAGGSTDTQYF. The CDR3, as DNA: TGTGCCAGCAGCTCCATCGCGGGGGGGAGCACAGATACGCAGTATTTT.

A few counts support this clonotype. This rearrangement joins TRBV3-1 to TRBJ1-1, with TRBD1 matching over 7 bases. This CDR3 is 11 amino acids long. V dropped 6 bases and J dropped 11; count of bases not matched to a gene: 6. Per germline, CDR1 LGHDT and CDR2 YNNKEL (reference sequence). In DNA, the CDR3 is TGTGCCAGCAGTAACAGGGGCGAGGCTTTCTTT. It codes for CASSNRGEAFF.

This clonotype was counted many times. The chain combines TRBV12-3 or TRBV12-4 with TRBJ2-1; the match to TRBD2 covers 11 bases. Trimming cost V 6 bases and J 6 bases; bases outside gene matches: 10. There are 16 residues in the CDR3. Here the CDR3 DNA reads TGTGCCAGCAGCAGCCTACTAGCGGGGGTTTCCAATGAGCAGTTCTTC. This translates into CASSSLLAGVSNEQFF.

Only a few counts were recorded for this clonotype. The rearrangement links TRBV2 to TRBJ1-2, with D perhaps TRBD1 (5 bases). Germline V gives CDR1 SNHLY, CDR2 FYNNEI. The V end lost 6 bases, the J end lost 4 bases, and 18 bases lay between the germline ends. This CDR3 region has 15 residues. The DNA of the CDR3 is TGTGCCAGCAGAAAAGAAGGGACTTGGGGCTATGGCTACACCTTC. The encoded protein is CASRKEGTWGYGYTF.